One T cell receptor beta chain is described in this entry. Its antigen is unknown. This entry is derived from a study of shared clonotypes between healthy human individuals. Background on the study: Each donor's CD8 memory used one plate, CD8 naive two, each CD4 subset three. Study conclusions and caveats: Generation probabilities were higher for clonotypes shared across all four sorted-subset donors than for unshared ones.

Looked up from germline, CDR1 is SGDLS and CDR2 is YYNGEE. Losses at the gene ends were 0 bases for V and 4 bases for J; bases not matched to a gene: 8. The CDR3 is made up of 16 amino acids. Clones were read by immunoSEQ multiplex PCR, and TCRdb kept only the in-frame ones, dropping some. Of 1,500,000 or so clones listed, 98% are singletons. This chain links TRBV9 with TRBJ2-3, with 7 bases that match TRBD2. The clonotype comes from a man under 40 in good health. Sequencing was done on a sample of naive CD4+ T cells sorted from blood. Subset noted: CD45RA+ positively selected. CDR3 bases: TGTGCCAGCAGCGTAGGTAACGGGAGGATGGCAGATACGCAGTATTTT. Amino acid sequence: CASSVGNGRMADTQYF.